The sequence of this T cell receptor (beta chain) was determined in a study of shared clonotypes between healthy human individuals. Study overall: For every donor, three CD4 naive, three CD4 memory, two CD8 naive and one CD8 memory plates were used. Study-level results: Clonotypes shared by all four sorted-subset donors had higher generation probabilities than non-shared clonotypes. Donor clonotype sharing was expected to depend on sequencing depth. It was observed that approximately 5% of naive CD4 clonotypes were shared across a few donors.

V shed 2 bases, J shed 6 bases, and the junction held 11 bases outside the gene matches. The CDR3 length is 16 residues. Germline assignment: CDR1 MNHNS and CDR2 SASEGT. Profiled with immunoSEQ multiplex PCR; TCRdb holds only in-frame clones, not every one. The data contain about 2.3 million clones, 80% to 95% of them singletons. This clone showed up just once. Its cognate antigen is unknown. Input material: naive CD4+ T cells from PBMCs. Specified subset: CD45RA+ positively selected. The rearrangement links TRBV6-1 to TRBJ2-7; 9 bases map to TRBD1. The receptor was isolated from a man between 18 and 29 years old in good health. Some clones in this sample may be carry-over from other donors' samples. The CDR3 sequence is CASSEWGGQGTGEQYF. CDR3 in DNA: TGTGCCAGCAGTGAATGGGGGGGACAGGGTACGGGCGAGCAGTACTTC.